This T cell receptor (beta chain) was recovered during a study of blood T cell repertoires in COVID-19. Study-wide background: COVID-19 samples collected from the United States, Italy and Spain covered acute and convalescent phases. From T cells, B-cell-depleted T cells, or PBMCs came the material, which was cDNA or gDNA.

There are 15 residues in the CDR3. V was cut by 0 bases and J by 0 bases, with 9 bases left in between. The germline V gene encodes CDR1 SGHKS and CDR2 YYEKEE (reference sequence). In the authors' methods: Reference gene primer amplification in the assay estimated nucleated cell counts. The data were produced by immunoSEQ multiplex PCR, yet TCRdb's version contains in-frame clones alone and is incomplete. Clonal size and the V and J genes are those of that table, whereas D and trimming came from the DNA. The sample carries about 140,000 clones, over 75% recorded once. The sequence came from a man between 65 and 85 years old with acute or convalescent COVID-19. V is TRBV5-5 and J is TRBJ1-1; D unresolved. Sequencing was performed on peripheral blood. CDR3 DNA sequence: TGTGCCAGCAGCTTGGAACCGGGGTTGAACACTGAAGCTTTCTTT. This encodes CASSLEPGLNTEAFF.